The sequence of this T cell receptor beta chain was determined in a study of T cell repertoires in cytomegalovirus infection. Background on the study: Selected CMV epitopes included recently identified HLA-C-restricted ones as well as well-studied HLA-B-restricted ones. It was the public TCR beta signatures that indicated both CMV infection and matching HLA type.

TCRdb reanalysed the reads using MiXCR and keeps one entry per CDR3 protein. Altogether 80,000 to 90,000 distinct CDR3 sequences are present, about 44% being singletons, with the ten largest covering over 90%. General study results and limits: Cumulative frequency (of public TCR beta family members) identified carriers of CMV plus the relevant HLA.

V lost 8 bases, J lost 6 bases, and 8 bases stayed unmatched. The CDR3 covers 13 residues. The germline V gene has CDR1 SQVTM and CDR2 ANQGSEA. With respect to this clonotype: The antigen remains undetermined.

The sample was CD8+ T cells from cultured PBMCs, taken from culture after CMV antigen stimulation. The rearrangement links TRBV29-1 to TRBJ1-1; 11 bases map to TRBD1. The receptor comes from a human donor in good health (CMV status not recorded). Some clones in this sample may be carry-over from other donors' samples. For the CDR3, the DNA is TGCAGCATAGGACAGGGGGCGCGGTCTGAAGCTTTCTTT. The encoded protein is CSIGQGARSEAFF.